There are a few counts of the clone carrying this T cell receptor (beta chain). The antigen is not known. Trimming removed 0 bases at V and 7 bases at J, with 10 bases between. Germline CDR1 is MNHNS and CDR2 is SASEGT. The CDR3 is 14 amino acids. This entry belongs to a study of T-cell reconstitution after alpha-beta-depleted transplantation in children. Study-wide findings and caveats: About two months after transplant, alpha-beta T cells reportedly came from several hundred expanded graft clones. A year had passed since transplant, and T-cell counts and diversity by then came mostly from newly produced T cells.

Library preparation (for TCRbeta) was performed with unique molecular identifiers. TCRdb independently ran MiXCR on the PCR reads; one entry per CDR3 protein. The table shows around 90,000 distinct CDR3 sequences, with roughly 16% occurring only once. V is TRBV6-1 and J is TRBJ1-5; D gene unclear. This clonotype was sampled from a male patient between 2 and 15 years old who had a stem cell transplant for acute lymphoblastic leukemia, so the T cells may come from the graft donor. The sequences come from PBMCs, mostly from graft donor cells, collected 180 days after TCRalphabeta/CD19-depleted stem cell transplant. CDR3 protein: CASSEAVAPQPQHF. CDR3 coding DNA: TGTGCCAGCAGTGAAGCGGTGGCCCCCCAGCCCCAGCATTTT.